A single sample gave rise to the 14 T cell receptor beta chains below, sequenced in a study of blood T cell repertoires in COVID-19. TCRdb keeps only in-frame clones here, not all; method: immunoSEQ multiplex PCR. The repertoire includes over 250,000 clones, 88% of them detected once, and 0.65% to 0.9% sits in the top ten. Material: peripheral blood. The receptors were gathered from a woman in her 30s with acute or convalescent COVID-19.

The table lists this clone with a few counts. The genes are TRBV14 and TRBJ2-7; 9 bases map to TRBD2. Germline V gives CDR1 SGHDN, CDR2 FVKESK. There are 16 residues in the CDR3. Trimming cost V 4 bases and J 4 bases; bases outside gene matches: 11. CDR3 nucleotides: TGTGCCAGCAGCCCCGCCGGGCTAGCGGGATGGTACGAGCAGTACTTC. It yields the protein CASSPAGLAGWYEQYF.

The J gene is TRBJ1-2, the V gene TRBV7-2, with 7 bases fitting TRBD1. V was clipped by 5 bases and J by 3 bases; unmatched bases: 6. Germline loops: CDR1 SGHTA, CDR2 FQGNSA. This CDR3 is 14 amino acids long. The CDR3 bases are TGTGCCAGCAGCAAACGACAGGGCGACTATGGCTACACCTTC. As protein: CASSKRQGDYGYTF.

This chain joins TRBV25-1 and TRBJ2-2, with D maybe TRBD1 (6 bases). Per the germline V gene, CDR1 is MGHDK and CDR2 is SYGVNS. Trimming removed 6 bases from V and 1 base from J, with 12 bases in between. The length of the CDR3 is 15 residues. Here the CDR3 DNA reads TGTGCCAGCAGCGATCGGGACAAGAACACCGGGGAGCTGTTTTTT. It translates to CASSDRDKNTGELFF.

The rearrangement links TRBV19 to TRBJ1-5; a weak D match, TRBD1 (5 bases). The CDR3 runs 15 residues. Between the trimmed V and J ends, which lost 8 bases and 1 base, there was a span of 15 bases. Germline V gene lookup returns CDR1 LNHDA and CDR2 SQIVND (reference sequence). The CDR3 here is CASDSTWTSNQPQHF. The CDR3 DNA sequence: TGTGCCAGTGATAGCACGTGGACAAGCAATCAGCCCCAGCATTTT.

The V call is TRBV7-8, the J call TRBJ1-2; 10 bases agree with TRBD1. The CDR3 sequence is 16 residues long. The V gene's germline CDR1 is SGHVS and CDR2 FQNEAQ. The J segment lost 6 bases and the V segment lost 4 bases, leaving 11 bases of the junction unmatched. CDR3 bases: TGTGCCAGCAGCTCGAGGGACAGGGGAGGGTTAAATGGCTACACCTTC. This sequence encodes CASSSRDRGGLNGYTF.

This clone was recorded only once. The genes are TRBV19 and TRBJ2-7, with TRBD2 matching over 7 bases. CDR1 and CDR2 (germline): LNHDA, SQIVND (reference sequence). The CDR3 totals 13 residues. J was trimmed by 2 bases and V by 7 bases; bases with no gene match: 5. CDR3 sequence reads: CASIGEGTYEQYF. The CDR3 DNA is TGTGCCAGTATTGGGGAGGGAACCTACGAGCAGTACTTC.

This clone has just one count. The genes are TRBV4-2 and TRBJ2-7, with 7 positions matching TRBD2. The CDR3 sequence is 11 residues long. Germline V CDR1 and CDR2: LGHNA, YNFKEQ. The trim removed 1 base at V and 11 bases at J, leaving 2 bases unmatched. Here the CDR3 DNA reads TGTGCCAGCAGCCAAGCGGGAGGCAAGTACTTC. Its translation: CASSQAGGKYF.

The rearrangement uses TRBV18 and TRBJ2-1; tentatively, D is TRBD2 (6 bases). CDR1 and CDR2 from the germline V gene are KGHSH and LQKENI. Trimming left V 2 bases short and J 5 bases short, with 13 bases between. The length of the CDR3 is 15 residues. DNA for the CDR3: TGTGCCAGCTCACCAAAGTCCCTAGCGAACAATGAGCAGTTCTTC. Translated, it gives CASSPKSLANNEQFF.

The chain carries TRBV6-5 and TRBJ2-5, with 8 bases matching TRBD2. The germline V gene has CDR1 MNHEY and CDR2 SVGAGI. This CDR3 is 14 amino acids long. Unmatched junction bases numbered 8, after V lost 7 bases and J lost 4 bases. CDR3 coding DNA: TGTGCCAGCATAAGCGGGAGAGGACGAGAGACCCAGTACTTC. This encodes CASISGRGRETQYF.

The chain couples TRBV6-5 to TRBJ1-1; no definite D call. CDR1 and CDR2 (germline): MNHEY, SVGAGI. V shed 7 bases and J shed 0 bases, with 6 bases lying between them. The CDR3 runs 12 residues. The CDR3 spells CASTRVNTEAFF. DNA of the CDR3: TGTGCCAGCACTAGAGTGAACACTGAAGCTTTCTTT.

The V gene is TRBV7-9, the J gene TRBJ1-2; D possibly corresponds to TRBD1 (6 bases). V lost 2 bases, J lost 8 bases, and 9 bases lay in between. CDR3 length: 12 amino acids. Germline V gives CDR1 SEHNR, CDR2 FQNEAQ (reference sequence). CDR3: CASSLYGGGYTF. CDR3 DNA sequence: TGTGCCAGCAGCTTATATGGGGGCGGCTACACCTTC.

This chain uses TRBV5-3 with TRBJ2-2, with 10 bases that match TRBD2. TRBV5-3 is treated as an ORF (open reading frame) with a function not yet certain. J lost 7 bases, V lost 6 bases, and 12 bases had no gene match. CDR3 size: 16 residues. CDR3 nucleotides: TGTGCCAGAACCCGGAGCGGGAGGGCCCTATACGGGGAGCTGTTTTTT. Protein sequence: CARTRSGRALYGELFF.

This clone was picked up a small number of times. V usage is TRBV19 and J usage is TRBJ2-1; TRBD2 matches at 7 bases. V lost 1 base and J lost 8; bases outside the gene matches: 8. Germline CDR1 reads LNHDA; CDR2 reads SQIVND (reference sequence). The CDR3 sequence is 15 residues long. The CDR3: CASSIGGSSRDEQFF. The CDR3 region has the DNA TGTGCCAGTAGTATAGGCGGGAGTTCTAGAGATGAGCAGTTCTTC.

V is TRBV7-2 and J is TRBJ2-1; 9 bases are a match to TRBD1. The V and J ends lost 4 bases and 6 bases, in that order; junction bases with no gene match: 7. CDR3 length: 15 amino acids. CDR1 is SGHTA, CDR2 FQGNSA, per germline. The DNA for the CDR3 is TGTGCCAGCAGCTCAACAGGGGGCCGATCCAATGAGCAGTTCTTC. This sequence encodes CASSSTGGRSNEQFF.